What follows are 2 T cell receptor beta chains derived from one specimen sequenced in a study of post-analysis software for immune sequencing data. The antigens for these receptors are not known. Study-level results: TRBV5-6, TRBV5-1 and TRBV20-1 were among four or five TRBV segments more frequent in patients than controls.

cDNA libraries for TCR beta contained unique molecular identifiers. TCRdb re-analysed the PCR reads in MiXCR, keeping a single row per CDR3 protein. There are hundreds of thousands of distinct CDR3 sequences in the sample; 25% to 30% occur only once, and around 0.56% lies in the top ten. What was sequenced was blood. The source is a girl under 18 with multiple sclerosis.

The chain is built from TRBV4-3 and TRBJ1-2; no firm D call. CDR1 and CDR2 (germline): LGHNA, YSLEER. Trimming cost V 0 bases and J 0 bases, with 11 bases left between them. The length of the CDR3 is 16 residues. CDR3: CASSQDGTATNYGYTF. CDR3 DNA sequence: TGCGCCAGCAGCCAAGACGGAACAGCGACTAACTATGGCTACACCTTC.

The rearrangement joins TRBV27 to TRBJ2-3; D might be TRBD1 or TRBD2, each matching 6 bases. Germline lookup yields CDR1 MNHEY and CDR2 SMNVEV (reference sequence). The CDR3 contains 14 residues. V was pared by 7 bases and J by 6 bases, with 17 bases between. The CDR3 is CASTSRGLVDTQYF. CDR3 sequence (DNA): TGTGCCAGCACAAGCCGGGGGCTTGTGGATACGCAGTATTTT.